The present T cell receptor beta chain was sequenced within a study of response to subunit inactivated influenza vaccine. Overall study findings and caveats: Authors suggested few new T cells are recruited by each seasonal influenza vaccination.

This clonotype was counted a few times. Its antigen remains unidentified. CDR3 length: 15 amino acids. Unmatched junction bases numbered 7, after V lost 4 bases and J lost 1 base. Germline V gene data show CDR1 as SGHRS and CDR2 as YFSETQ. TCRdb called the RT-PCR reads again in MiXCR, with one record for every CDR3 protein. The sample consists of about 830,000 distinct CDR3 sequences, about 18% of them appearing once. The sample consisted of PBMCs from blood, taken 5 days after vaccination. The chain has TRBV5-1 and TRBJ2-7; 8 bases line up with TRBD2. This receptor was identified in a man aged 45-65 years who received an inactivated influenza vaccine. This CDR3 is CASSPITGGSYEQYF. The CDR3 nucleotides are TGCGCCAGCAGCCCCATTACGGGGGGGTCCTACGAGCAGTACTTC.